This TCR beta chain comes out of a study of T cells in Graves' hyperthyroidism and ophthalmopathy. For this clonotype: Its antigen remains unknown.

Amplification targeted TCR beta CDR3 regions from RNA transcripts. First-round RT-PCR with HTBI primers amplified the TCR CDR3 region. TCRdb independently ran MiXCR on the multiplex PCR reads; one entry per CDR3 protein. Of 600,000 to 850,000 distinct CDR3 sequences listed, around a sixth are singletons. There are 15 residues in the CDR3. Trimming removed 3 bases at V and 0 bases at J, with 9 bases between. CDR1 and CDR2 (germline): SGHKS, YYEKEE (reference sequence). Study conclusions and caveats: In validation, the model predicted ophthalmopathy. These predictions came a median about 6.2 months before onset.

Sequencing input: blood. The chain recombines TRBV5-5 with TRBJ1-4; D gene uncertain. This TCR was sampled from a woman aged 45 to 65 with Graves' hyperthyroidism that later progressed to Graves' ophthalmopathy. The CDR3 nucleotides read TGTGCCAGCAGCTCAGACATTTCAACTAATGAAAAACTGTTTTTT. Translation gives CASSSDISTNEKLFF.